This T cell receptor beta chain was identified during a study of blood T cell repertoires in COVID-19. Whole-study context: COVID-19 samples, acute and convalescent, were from the United States, Italy and Spain. The analysed material was cDNA or gDNA that came from T cells, B-cell-depleted T cells, or PBMCs.

In the study's own analysis: Estimation of nucleated cell counts relied on the amplification of reference gene primers. Generated by immunoSEQ multiplex PCR, the TCRdb table keeps only in-frame clones and is missing some. That table is the source of V, J and clone size, and D and trimming were worked out from the DNA. The sample shows about 140,000 clones, 87% of them seen only once. V was clipped by 2 bases and J by 5 bases; unmatched bases: 11. Germline V gene sequence: CDR1 MNHNS, CDR2 SASEGT. There are 18 residues in the CDR3. Categorization into cohorts depended on clinical history that participants reported.

Material for sequencing was PBMCs or T cells enriched from blood (not recorded which). The V call is TRBV6-1, the J call TRBJ2-7; 14 bases match TRBD2. The clonotype comes from a man aged 60 to 75 who had recovered from COVID-19. CDR3 in amino acids: CASSESVGRLAGGNEQYF. The DNA for the CDR3 is TGTGCCAGCAGTGAATCTGTGGGGCGACTAGCGGGAGGGAACGAGCAGTACTTC.